The source of this T cell receptor beta chain is a study of human thymus T cells. Thymus pieces cut out during corrective heart surgery were the tissue that was used. Donor material was obtained from healthy Finnish infants undergoing corrective surgery for congenital heart defects. On this clone: Its antigen is not identified.

Study-wide results and caveats: Thymic and blood repertoires seemed to favor certain V and J genes. Thymic repertoires overlap heavily among unrelated individuals, related research has reported.

V dropped 5 bases and J dropped 0; count of bases not matched to a gene: 12. Germline-derived CDR1 and CDR2 are SGHVS and FNYEAQ. CDR3 length equals 19 residues. The data were produced by immunoSEQ multiplex PCR, yet TCRdb's version contains in-frame clones alone and is incomplete. The sample shows about 78,000 clones, nearly 98% of them seen only once. The rearrangement links TRBV7-6 to TRBJ2-3, with 12 bases matching TRBD2. The clonotype comes from a boy under two years old with a congenital heart defect but otherwise immunologically healthy. The specimen sequenced was thymus tissue. The CDR3 nucleotides are TGTGCCAGCAGCCTGCTTGGACTAGCGGGGACCCCTAGCACAGATACGCAGTATTTT. Translating gives CASSLLGLAGTPSTDTQYF.